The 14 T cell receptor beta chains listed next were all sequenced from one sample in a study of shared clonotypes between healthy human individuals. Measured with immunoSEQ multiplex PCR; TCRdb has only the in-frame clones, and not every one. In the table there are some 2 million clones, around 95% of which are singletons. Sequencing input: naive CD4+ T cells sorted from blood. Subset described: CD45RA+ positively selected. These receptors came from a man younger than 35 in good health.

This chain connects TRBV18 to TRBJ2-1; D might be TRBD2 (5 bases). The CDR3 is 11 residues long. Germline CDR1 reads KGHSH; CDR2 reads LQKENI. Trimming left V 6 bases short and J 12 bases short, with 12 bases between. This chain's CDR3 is CASSPEGVQFF. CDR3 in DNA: TGTGCCAGCTCCCCTGAGGGCGTGCAGTTCTTC.

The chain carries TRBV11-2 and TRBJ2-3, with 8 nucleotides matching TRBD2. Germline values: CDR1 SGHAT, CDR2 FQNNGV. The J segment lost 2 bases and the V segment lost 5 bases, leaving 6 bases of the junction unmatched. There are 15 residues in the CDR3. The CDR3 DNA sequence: TGTGCCAGCAGCGCAGCGGGGGACCCCACAGATACGCAGTATTTT. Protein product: CASSAAGDPTDTQYF.

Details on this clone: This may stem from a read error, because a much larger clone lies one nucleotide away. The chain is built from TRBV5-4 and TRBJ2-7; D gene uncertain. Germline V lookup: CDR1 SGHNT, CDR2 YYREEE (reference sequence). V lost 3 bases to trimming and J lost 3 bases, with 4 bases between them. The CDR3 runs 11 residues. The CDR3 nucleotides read TGTGCCAGCAGCTCCTTCTACGAGCAGTACTTC. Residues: CASSSFYEQYF.

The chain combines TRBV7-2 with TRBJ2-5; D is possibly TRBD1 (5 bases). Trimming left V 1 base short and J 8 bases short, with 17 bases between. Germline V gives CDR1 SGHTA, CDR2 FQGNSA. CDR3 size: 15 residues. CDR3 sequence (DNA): TGTGCCAGCAGCTTAGGCCTCAGGGCCTCTGGAACCCAGTACTTC. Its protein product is CASSLGLRASGTQYF.

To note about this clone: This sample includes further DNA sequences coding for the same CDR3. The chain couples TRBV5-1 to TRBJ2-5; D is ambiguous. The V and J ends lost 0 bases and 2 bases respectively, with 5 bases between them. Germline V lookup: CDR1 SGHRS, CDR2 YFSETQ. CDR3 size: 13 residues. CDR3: CASSLARQETQYF. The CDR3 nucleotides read TGCGCCAGCAGCTTGGCCCGACAAGAGACCCAGTACTTC.

CDR3 in amino acids: CASSLGLQLYNEQFF. CDR3 coding DNA: TGTGCCAGCAGCCTGGGACTTCAACTTTACAATGAGCAGTTCTTC. This rearrangement joins TRBV7-9 to TRBJ2-1; D is perhaps TRBD2 (6 bases). In germline, CDR1 is SEHNR, CDR2 FQNEAQ (reference sequence). The germline V and J ends were trimmed by 5 bases and 4 bases, with 15 bases remaining between them. The CDR3 covers 15 residues.

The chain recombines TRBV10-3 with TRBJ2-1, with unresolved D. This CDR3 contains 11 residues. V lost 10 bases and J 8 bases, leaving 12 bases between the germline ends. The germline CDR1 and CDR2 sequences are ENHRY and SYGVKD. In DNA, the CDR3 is TGTGCCACCACACAGCTTGATGAGCAGTTCTTC. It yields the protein CATTQLDEQFF.

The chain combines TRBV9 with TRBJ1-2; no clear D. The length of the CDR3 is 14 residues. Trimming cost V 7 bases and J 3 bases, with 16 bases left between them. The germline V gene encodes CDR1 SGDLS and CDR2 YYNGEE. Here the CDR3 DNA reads TGTGCCAGCTCACCCCCTTGGGTCGACTATGGCTACACCTTC. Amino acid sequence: CASSPPWVDYGYTF.

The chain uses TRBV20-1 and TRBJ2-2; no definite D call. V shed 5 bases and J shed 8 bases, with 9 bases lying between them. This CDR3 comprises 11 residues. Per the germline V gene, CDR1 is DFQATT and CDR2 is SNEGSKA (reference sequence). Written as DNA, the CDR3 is TGCAGTGCTTCCATACTAGGGGAGCTGTTTTTT. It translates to CSASILGELFF.

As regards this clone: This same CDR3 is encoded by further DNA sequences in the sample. In DNA, the CDR3 is TGTGCCAGCAGTTTATCAGGGACAGTTAATTCACCCCTCCACTTT. Amino acids: CASSLSGTVNSPLHF. The chain combines TRBV27 with TRBJ1-6; 7 bases align to TRBD1. The CDR3 is 15 residues long. J lost 6 bases, V lost 0 bases, and 2 bases had no gene match. Germline V gene sequence: CDR1 MNHEY, CDR2 SMNVEV (reference sequence).

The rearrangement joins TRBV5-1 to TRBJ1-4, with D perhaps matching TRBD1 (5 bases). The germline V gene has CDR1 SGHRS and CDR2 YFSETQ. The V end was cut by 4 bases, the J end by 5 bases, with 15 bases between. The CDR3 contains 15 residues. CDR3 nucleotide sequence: TGCGCCAGCAGCAATGACGGGGCCTCGAATGAAAAACTGTTTTTT. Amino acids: CASSNDGASNEKLFF.

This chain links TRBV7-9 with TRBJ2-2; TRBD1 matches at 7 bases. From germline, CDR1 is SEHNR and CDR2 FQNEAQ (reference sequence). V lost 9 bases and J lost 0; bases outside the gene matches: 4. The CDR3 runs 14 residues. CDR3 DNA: TGTGCCAGGAGCGACAGGGCGAACACCGGGGAGCTGTTTTTT. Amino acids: CARSDRANTGELFF.

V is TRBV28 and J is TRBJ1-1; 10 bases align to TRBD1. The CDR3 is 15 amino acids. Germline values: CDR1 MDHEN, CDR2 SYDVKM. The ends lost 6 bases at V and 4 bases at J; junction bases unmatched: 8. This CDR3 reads CASRPRDRGFTEAFF. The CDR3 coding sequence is TGTGCCAGCAGGCCAAGGGACAGGGGATTCACTGAAGCTTTCTTT. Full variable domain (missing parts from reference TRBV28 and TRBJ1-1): DVKVTQSSRYLVKRTGEKVFLECVQDMDHENMFWYRQDPGLGLRLIYFSYDVKMKEKGDIPEGYSVSREKKERFSLILESASTNQTSMYLCASRPRDRGFTEAFFGQGTRLTVV.

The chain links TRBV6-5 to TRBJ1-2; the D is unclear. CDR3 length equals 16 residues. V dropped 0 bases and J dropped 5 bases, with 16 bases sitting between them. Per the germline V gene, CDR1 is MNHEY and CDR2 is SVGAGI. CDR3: CASSYSITGPPYGYTF. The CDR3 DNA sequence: TGTGCCAGCAGTTACTCGATTACGGGTCCCCCTTATGGCTACACCTTC.